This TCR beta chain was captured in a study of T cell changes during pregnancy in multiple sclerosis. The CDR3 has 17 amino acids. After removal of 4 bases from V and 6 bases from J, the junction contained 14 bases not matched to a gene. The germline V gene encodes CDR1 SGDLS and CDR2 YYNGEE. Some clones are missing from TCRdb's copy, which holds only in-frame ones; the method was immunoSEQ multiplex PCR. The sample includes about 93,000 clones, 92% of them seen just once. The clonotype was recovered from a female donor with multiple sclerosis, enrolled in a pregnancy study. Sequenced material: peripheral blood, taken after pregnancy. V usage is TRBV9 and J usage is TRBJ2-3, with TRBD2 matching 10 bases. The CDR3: CASSLRGGTSVADTQYF. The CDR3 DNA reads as TGTGCCAGCAGCCTCAGGGGGGGGACTAGCGTTGCCGATACGCAGTATTTT. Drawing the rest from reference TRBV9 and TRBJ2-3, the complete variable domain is DSGVTQTPKHLITATGQRVTLRCSPRSGDLSVYWYQQSLDQGLQFLIQYYNGEERAKGNILERFSAQQFPDLHSELNLSSLELGDSALYFCASSLRGGTSVADTQYFGPGTRLTVL.